This T cell receptor (beta chain) was sequenced for a study of T cell responses to AZD1222 COVID-19 vaccine. Trimming took off 4 bases at V and 4 bases at J, with 8 bases between the two ends. Germline CDR1 and CDR2: MDHEN and SYDVKM. The CDR3 sequence is 12 residues long. The method was immunoSEQ multiplex PCR; TCRdb's version includes in-frame clones alone and lacks a portion of them. The top ten clones hold about 0.6% of a sample with 150,000 to 200,000 clones, 94% of them seen once. The chain uses TRBV28 and TRBJ2-7; maybe TRBD2 (5 bases). Sample: peripheral blood, taken on day 0 of AZD1222 vaccination. This clonotype was sampled from an adult in good health. CDR3 in DNA: TGTGCCAGCAGTTCCGGGGTATACGAGCAGTACTTC. It codes for CASSSGVYEQYF.